The rows below give T cell receptor beta chains drawn from one sample of a study of Ad26.COV2.S vaccination and SARS-CoV-2 variants. Sequencing used immunoSEQ multiplex PCR; TCRdb keeps in-frame clones, though not all of them. The repertoire has approximately 400,000 clones, about four fifths of them found once; the top ten carry approximately 7.8%. This specimen consisted of peripheral blood, obtained in a trial of Ad26.COV2.S vaccine versus placebo. The origin of the receptors is a person aged 18-60 years who received the Ad26.COV2.S COVID-19 vaccine or a placebo. CDR3s include the opening cysteine and the closing phenylalanine or tryptophan. The order of the fields is J gene, clone size, D gene, V gene, CDR3 length, CDR3 DNA, CDR3 protein. D genes are given only for firm matches. A clone size is listed for some rows: how often the clone was seen (once, few, many), or a class if it is expanded.

>TRBJ2-7|once|.|TRBV9|11
TGTGCCAGCAGCGGGCTCTACGAGCAGTACTTC
CASSGLYEQYF
>TRBJ2-3|once|.|TRBV12-3/TRBV12-4|12
TGTGCCAGCAGTTCAGGGGCAGATACGCAGTATTTT
CASSSGADTQYF
>TRBJ1-1|few|TRBD1|TRBV2|15
TGTGCCAGCAGCGCCATTAAACAGGGGGGAACTGAAGCTTTCTTT
CASSAIKQGGTEAFF
>TRBJ2-5|.|TRBD2|TRBV7-3|15
TGTGCCAGCAGCCTGCGGGGGGGTAGTAGAGAGACCCAGTACTTC
CASSLRGGSRETQYF
>TRBJ1-5|few|TRBD1|TRBV18|14
TGTGCCAGCTCACCTGGGACAGCGAATCAGCCCCAGCATTTT
CASSPGTANQPQHF
>TRBJ2-4|.|TRBD1|TRBV4-3|18
TGCGCCAGCAGTCCCGGACAGGGATATAACCTAGCCAAAAACATTCAGTACTTC
CASSPGQGYNLAKNIQYF
>TRBJ2-1|.|TRBD1|TRBV7-2|13
TGTGCCAGCAGCCCGAACTACAGGGGTGATCCGTTCTTC
CASSPNYRGDPFF
>TRBJ1-4|.|.|TRBV5-8|14
TGTGCCAGCAGCTTGCCCGGATTTAATGAAAAACTGTTTTTT
CASSLPGFNEKLFF
>TRBJ1-5|.|.|TRBV7-9|14
TGTGCCAGCTCCACAATTTTTAGCAATCAGCCCCAGCATTTT
CASSTIFSNQPQHF
>TRBJ2-1|.|TRBD2|TRBV19|14
TGTGCCAGTAGCGGACTAGCGGGATACAATGAGCAGTTCTTC
CASSGLAGYNEQFF
>TRBJ2-3|.|TRBD2|TRBV4-3|14
TGCGCCAGCAGCCAAGAAGGTAGCGGGGGGCCGCAGTATTTT
CASSQEGSGGPQYF
>TRBJ2-7|.|TRBD1|TRBV28|14
TGTGCCAGCAGTTTAGAACAGGGGGCCCATGAGCAGTACTTC
CASSLEQGAHEQYF
>TRBJ1-6|few|TRBD1|TRBV7-9|15
TGTGCCAGCAGCTTACGCAGGGACAGGAATTCACCCCTCCACTTT
CASSLRRDRNSPLHF
>TRBJ2-4|.|.|TRBV7-3|14
TGTGCCAGCAGCTTCACAGGGCCCGGAGACATTCAGTACTTC
CASSFTGPGDIQYF
>TRBJ2-5|.|TRBD2|TRBV27|13
TGTGCCAGCAGTTGGACTAGCGGGGAGACCCAGTACTTC
CASSWTSGETQYF
>TRBJ1-2|few|.|TRBV2|15
TGTGCCAGCAGTGGAGGACAAGGGGGAGACTATGGCTACACCTTC
CASSGGQGGDYGYTF
>TRBJ2-5|.|TRBD2|TRBV25-1|18
TGTGCCAGCAGTGAGGCAGGACTAGCGGGGGGGCCGGGGGAGACCCAGTACTTC
CASSEAGLAGGPGETQYF
>TRBJ2-1|.|.|TRBV7-9|15
TGTGCCAGCAGCCCCCCGGGGAGCTCCTACAATGAGCAGTTCTTC
CASSPPGSSYNEQFF
>TRBJ2-7|once|.|TRBV4-1|16
TGCGCCAGCAGCCCGAACCGGGACCGCACCCTGAACGAGCAGTACTTC
CASSPNRDRTLNEQYF
>TRBJ1-2|.|.|TRBV28|11
TGTGCCAGCAGCGCACGATATGGCTACACCTTC
CASSARYGYTF
>TRBJ1-2|.|TRBD1|TRBV5-6|11
TGTGCCAGCAGATACAGGGGTGGCTACACCTTC
CASRYRGGYTF
>TRBJ1-5|.|.|TRBV3-1/TRBV3-2|13
TGTGCCAGCAGCCGGGACAGCAATCAGCCCCAGCATTTT
CASSRDSNQPQHF
>TRBJ1-6|.|.|TRBV7-3|15
TGTGCCAGCAGCTTAACAGGGGCGGGGAATTCACCCCTCCACTTT
CASSLTGAGNSPLHF
>TRBJ2-5|.|TRBD2|TRBV27|15
TGTGCCAGCAGTTCCCGACTAGCGGGGGGAGAGACCCAGTACTTC
CASSSRLAGGETQYF
>TRBJ1-5|.|TRBD1|TRBV27|15
TGTGCCAGCAGTTTATCCGGGACAGGGGATCAGCCCCAGCATTTT
CASSLSGTGDQPQHF
>TRBJ2-7|.|.|TRBV11-2|17
TGTGCCAGCAGCTTAGCCCCAAGGGTAGTTGGATCCTACGAGCAGTACTTC
CASSLAPRVVGSYEQYF
>TRBJ2-1|.|.|TRBV15|16
TGTGCCACCAGCAGAGATGGGAACGTGGGCAACAATGAGCAGTTCTTC
CATSRDGNVGNNEQFF
>TRBJ2-7|.|.|TRBV18|15
TGTGCCAGCTCACCACCGAGCAGCGGCTCCTACGAGCAGTACTTC
CASSPPSSGSYEQYF
>TRBJ1-2|once|.|TRBV7-9|12
TGTGCCAGCAGCTATGACAACTACGGCTACACCTTC
CASSYDNYGYTF
>TRBJ2-7|.|.|TRBV3-1/TRBV3-2|13
TGTGCCAGCAGCCAATCTGGATCCTACGAGCAGTACTTC
CASSQSGSYEQYF
>TRBJ1-6|.|.|TRBV5-1|15
TGCGCCAGCAGCTTAAGACACAGGATGAAGACACCCCTCCACTTT
CASSLRHRMKTPLHF
>TRBJ1-6|once|.|TRBV6-5|13
TGTGCCAGCAGACAGGCTCATAATTCACCCCTCCACTTT
CASRQAHNSPLHF
>TRBJ2-1|.|.|TRBV18|17
TGTGCCAGCTCACCACTGATGGGACACAAACCCTACAATGAGCAGTTCTTC
CASSPLMGHKPYNEQFF
>TRBJ1-6|once|TRBD1|TRBV6-5|14
TGTGCCAGCAGTCTACAGGGGAGTAATTCACCCCTCCACTTT
CASSLQGSNSPLHF
>TRBJ1-2|.|TRBD1|TRBV6-5|13
TGTGCCAGCAGCGGACAGGGGAACTATGGCTACACCTTC
CASSGQGNYGYTF
>TRBJ2-7|few|TRBD1|TRBV9|15
TGTGCCAGCAGCGTTACCGGGACAGGGCCCTACGAGCAGTACTTC
CASSVTGTGPYEQYF
>TRBJ2-7|.|.|TRBV18|15
TGTGCCAGCTCACCAAGAAGGGTTAGCTCCTACGAGCAGTACTTC
CASSPRRVSSYEQYF
>TRBJ1-1|.|TRBD1|TRBV11-2|14
TGTGCCAGCATCCCAGGACAGGGTCACACTGAAGCTTTCTTT
CASIPGQGHTEAFF
>TRBJ1-5|.|.|TRBV6-2/TRBV6-3|14
TGTGCCAGCAGTTACACCCATAGCGATCAGCCCCAGCATTTT
CASSYTHSDQPQHF
>TRBJ1-5|.|.|TRBV30|13
TGTGCCTGGAGTCAACAGAAATTTTGGCCCCAGCATTTT
CAWSQQKFWPQHF
>TRBJ2-2|.|TRBD2|TRBV5-1|15
TGCGCCAGCAGCTTGCAAGCGGGGGGCACCGGGGAGCTGTTTTTT
CASSLQAGGTGELFF
>TRBJ2-7|once|TRBD1|TRBV7-6|15
TGTGCCAGCAGCCCATCCGACAGGGGGGCCTACGAGCAGTACTTC
CASSPSDRGAYEQYF
>TRBJ1-1|.|.|TRBV7-6|13
TGTGCCAGCAGCTATATGGGGGGAAAGGAAGCTTTCTTT
CASSYMGGKEAFF
>TRBJ2-3|.|.|TRBV9|12
TGTGCCAGCAGCGCATTAACAGATACGCAGTATTTT
CASSALTDTQYF
>TRBJ2-3|.|.|TRBV18|15
TGTGCCAGCTCACCACTCCGGGACTCTGGTTCCCCGCCGTATTTT
CASSPLRDSGSPPYF
>TRBJ1-1|.|.|TRBV6-4|13
TGTGCCAGCAGTGCCAGGGAAAACACTGAAGCTTTCTTT
CASSARENTEAFF
>TRBJ1-1|.|TRBD1|TRBV5-1|13
TGCGCCAGCAGCTTCACAGGGGTCACTGAAGCTTTCTTT
CASSFTGVTEAFF
>TRBJ2-7|.|.|TRBV5-4|17
TGTGCCAGCAGCTTTGGCCAGGGAGTCGGTTCTACCTACGAGCAGTACTTC
CASSFGQGVGSTYEQYF
>TRBJ2-1|.|.|TRBV24-1|14
TGTGCCACCAGTGATTCAGGGGTTGGCAATGAGCAGTTCTTC
CATSDSGVGNEQFF
>TRBJ1-2|.|.|TRBV9|12
TGTGCCAGCAGCGTAGTCGGCTATGGCTACACCTTC
CASSVVGYGYTF
>TRBJ1-2|.|.|TRBV19|18
TGTGCCAGCCAAATCCGACAGGTACAGGGAGAGTTGAACTATGGCTACACCTTC
CASQIRQVQGELNYGYTF
>TRBJ1-6|.|TRBD1|TRBV19|16
TGTGCCAGTAGTGTCCCACGGGACAGCTATAATTCACCCCTCCACTTT
CASSVPRDSYNSPLHF
>TRBJ1-2|.|TRBD1|TRBV11-3|15
TGTGCCAGCAGCCTCGACCTAGGGACAGGGAGTGGCTACACCTTC
CASSLDLGTGSGYTF
>TRBJ1-5|few|TRBD1|TRBV6-1|15
TGTGCCAGCAGTGAACAAGGACAGGGAAATCAGCCCCAGCATTTT
CASSEQGQGNQPQHF
>TRBJ2-7|many|.|TRBV27|14
TGTGCCAGCAGTGCGACAGGCTTAACCTACGAGCAGTACTTC
CASSATGLTYEQYF